What follows are 11 T cell receptor beta chains derived from one specimen sequenced in a study of molecular identifiers for immune sequencing clone quantification. TCRdb processed the PCR reads anew with MiXCR; each CDR3 protein has one entry. The sample has approximately 500,000 distinct CDR3 sequences, 20% to 25% seen once. The sample comprised naive CD8+ T cells from blood, with Jurkat cell RNA spiked in. Subset in this sample: FACS-sorted CD8+CD4-CCR7+CD45RA+ naive T cells. These receptors came from a human donor in good health. Some libraries in this study had Jurkat cell RNA spiked in.

This clonotype was counted ten times or more. The genes are TRBV28 and TRBJ2-7, with 7 bases that match TRBD1. J gave up 1 base and V 6 bases, and 9 bases lay outside the gene matches. Germline V gives CDR1 MDHEN, CDR2 SYDVKM. This CDR3 is 15 amino acids long. The CDR3 DNA reads TGTGCCAGCAGCCTTAACAGGGGATGGTCCTACGAGCAGTACTTC. Protein sequence: CASSLNRGWSYEQYF.

V and J are TRBV4-3 and TRBJ2-7; no reliable D call. The CDR3 consists of 15 residues. CDR1 LGHNA and CDR2 YSLEER come from the germline V gene. V was clipped by 3 bases and J by 1 base, with 13 bases between them. This chain's CDR3 is CASSQMTSNSYEQYF. The CDR3, as DNA: TGCGCCAGCAGCCAGATGACAAGCAATTCCTACGAGCAGTACTTC.

This clonotype has ten or more counts. V usage is TRBV12-3 or TRBV12-4 and J usage is TRBJ2-3; possibly TRBD1 for D (6 bases). This CDR3 has 16 amino acids. Trimming removed 0 bases from V and 0 bases from J, with 10 bases in between. The CDR3 DNA reads as TGTGCCAGCAGTTTAGCGTTCCAGGGGAGCACAGATACGCAGTATTTT. Residues: CASSLAFQGSTDTQYF.

This clonotype has only a few counts. This chain uses TRBV9 with TRBJ2-7; no clear D. V was pared by 4 bases and J by 3 bases, with 14 bases between. Germline loops: CDR1 SGDLS, CDR2 YYNGEE. This CDR3 region has 14 residues. DNA of the CDR3: TGTGCCAGCAGCCCCTCGGGCACGAACTACGAGCAGTACTTC. This sequence encodes CASSPSGTNYEQYF. Supplemented by reference TRBV9 and TRBJ2-7, the full variable domain reads DSGVTQTPKHLITATGQRVTLRCSPRSGDLSVYWYQQSLDQGLQFLIQYYNGEERAKGNILERFSAQQFPDLHSELNLSSLELGDSALYFCASSPSGTNYEQYFGPGTRLTVT.

About this clonotype: The missing conserved phenylalanine or tryptophan at the end of this CDR3 makes a read error likely. The chain carries TRBV5-1 and TRBJ1-3; D remains ambiguous. Looked up from germline, CDR1 is SGHRS and CDR2 is YFSETQ. The CDR3 spans 15 residues. With 1 base removed from V and 2 bases from J, the gap between germline ends came to 10 bases. CDR3 residues: CASSLTDKAGNTIYL. CDR3 in DNA: TGCGCCAGCAGCTTGACAGACAAGGCTGGAAACACCATATATCTT.

The rearrangement joins TRBV6-4 to TRBJ2-2; unclear D gene. This CDR3 is built from 13 residues. V gave up 1 base and J gave up 1 base, with 1 base separating them. The germline V gene encodes CDR1 MRHNA and CDR2 SNTAGT. CDR3 sequence: CASSDWNTGELFF. CDR3 sequence (DNA): TGTGCCAGCAGTGACTGGAACACCGGGGAGCTGTTTTTT.

V usage is TRBV7-9 and J usage is TRBJ1-1; D may be TRBD1 (5 bases). The V and J ends lost 1 base and 5 bases respectively, with 14 bases between them. The CDR3 length is 15 residues. Germline loops: CDR1 SEHNR, CDR2 FQNEAQ (reference sequence). In DNA, the CDR3 is TGTGCCAGCAGCTTAGTCCAGGGTGGGTGGACTGAAGCTTTCTTT. Encoded protein: CASSLVQGGWTEAFF.

The chain joins TRBV2 to TRBJ2-7; the D gene is possibly TRBD1 (5 bases). The CDR3 length is 15 residues. V lost 4 bases, J lost 2 bases, and 15 bases lay in between. Germline loops: CDR1 SNHLY, CDR2 FYNNEI. CDR3 nucleotides: TGTGCCAGCAGTGTTTTTACAGGCCAAACCTACGAGCAGTACTTC. This gives the protein CASSVFTGQTYEQYF.

The J gene is TRBJ2-7, the V gene TRBV5-6; the match to TRBD1 covers 7 bases. V gave up 2 bases and J gave up 0 bases; unmatched junction bases: 8. Germline assignment: CDR1 SGHDT and CDR2 YYEEEE. This CDR3 has 16 amino acids. The CDR3 here is CASSLLRDSRSYEQYF. CDR3 nucleotide sequence: TGTGCCAGCAGCTTACTCCGGGACAGTCGCTCCTACGAGCAGTACTTC.

This clonotype was picked up a small number of times. This chain connects TRBV27 to TRBJ2-7; TRBD2 might be the D (6 bases). From germline, CDR1 is MNHEY and CDR2 SMNVEV (reference sequence). CDR3 size: 17 residues. V was clipped by 1 base and J by 3 bases, with 19 bases between them. As DNA, the CDR3 is TGTGCCAGCAGTTTATTGGGGGGAGTCGTTTCCATCTACGAGCAGTACTTC. Encoded protein: CASSLLGGVVSIYEQYF.

This rearrangement joins TRBV21-1 to TRBJ2-3; the D call in the table, TRBD1, was not verified against the DNA. TRBV21-1 is an annotated pseudogene. There are 16 residues in the CDR3. CDR3 sequence: CASSNWTGVSTDTQYF. The CDR3 DNA sequence: TGTGCCAGCAGCAACTGGACAGGAGTTAGCACAGATACGCAGTATTTT.